The next 25 T cell receptor beta chains were all read from a single sample in a study of sequential checkpoint blockade in melanoma. Produced via immunoSEQ multiplex PCR; TCRdb's table is partial and in-frame only. The table lists 25,000 to 35,000 clones, roughly 89% of them singletons. Treatment reported: randomized to nivolumab then ipilimumab (arm A) or the reverse (arm B). Sequenced material: CD8+ T cells sorted from blood (inferred from file names), taken from a patient given nivolumab and ipilimumab in sequence. All receptors come from a human donor with melanoma.

V and J are TRBV9 and TRBJ1-2, with D uncertain. V lost 3 bases and J 4 bases, leaving 10 bases between the germline ends. CDR1 and CDR2 from the germline V gene are SGDLS and YYNGEE. The CDR3 length is 13 residues. The chain's CDR3 is CASSDEAVYGYTF. In nucleotides, the CDR3 is TGTGCCAGCAGCGACGAGGCGGTCTATGGCTACACCTTC.

J is TRBJ2-5 and V is TRBV4-1, with 7 bases that match TRBD1. The CDR3 length is 13 residues. CDR1 and CDR2 (germline): MGHRA, YSYEKL. Trimming removed 4 bases from V and 5 bases from J; junction bases left unmatched: 4. The CDR3 DNA reads as TGCGCCAGCAGCCGCACAGGGGTTGAGACCCAGTACTTC. This translates into CASSRTGVETQYF.

This clone was counted once. The chain combines TRBV27 with TRBJ2-3; 13 bases agree with TRBD2. The CDR3 runs to 15 residues. From germline, CDR1 is MNHEY and CDR2 SMNVEV (reference sequence). V gave up 6 bases and J gave up 4 bases; unmatched junction bases: 4. CDR3: CASSLGLAGSDTQYF. DNA for the CDR3: TGTGCCAGCAGCCTGGGACTAGCGGGATCAGATACGCAGTATTTT.

The rearrangement joins TRBV4-3 to TRBJ2-3; D might be TRBD1 (6 bases). The CDR3 length is 13 residues. V lost 4 bases and J 6 bases, leaving 11 bases between the germline ends. Germline assignment: CDR1 LGHNA and CDR2 YSLEER. The CDR3 loop reads CASSPRGSDTQYF. The CDR3 DNA follows: TGCGCCAGCAGCCCCAGGGGTTCCGATACGCAGTATTTT.

The gene calls are TRBV27 and TRBJ2-1, with TRBD2 identical over 7 bases. Losses at the gene ends were 3 bases for V and 7 bases for J; bases not matched to a gene: 6. The CDR3 spans 14 residues. In germline, CDR1 is MNHEY, CDR2 SMNVEV (reference sequence). The CDR3 coding sequence is TGTGCCAGCAGTTTTCTGGGCGGGAGAAATGAGCAGTTCTTC. Its translation is CASSFLGGRNEQFF.

V usage is TRBV4-1 and J usage is TRBJ2-3, with 9 bases matching TRBD2. From germline, CDR1 is MGHRA and CDR2 YSYEKL. The V segment lost 4 bases and the J segment 2 bases; nucleotides outside the gene matches: 7. The CDR3 consists of 16 residues. CDR3 bases: TGCGCCAGCAGCCCCTCGGGCGGGAGGGCCACAGATACGCAGTATTTT. This codes for CASSPSGGRATDTQYF.

In its sample, this clone is medium-sized. The chain is built from TRBV7-9 and TRBJ1-6; TRBD1 might be the D (5 bases). CDR1 is SEHNR, CDR2 FQNEAQ, per germline (reference sequence). V was pared by 3 bases and J by 7 bases, with 10 bases between. CDR3 length: 14 amino acids. Here the CDR3 reads CASSLGGRNSPLHF. CDR3 coding DNA: TGTGCCAGCAGCTTGGGGGGACGGAATTCACCCCTCCACTTT. The full variable domain, with the rest looked up from reference TRBV7-9 and TRBJ1-6, is DTGVSQNPRHKITKRGQNVTFRCDPISEHNRLYWYRQTLGQGPEFLTYFQNEAQLEKSRLLSDRFSAERPKGSFSTLEIQRTEQGDSAMYLCASSLGGRNSPLHFGNGTRLTVT.

This chain links TRBV4-2 with TRBJ1-2; 9 nucleotides line up with TRBD1. CDR3 length: 15 residues. V shed 5 bases, J shed 4 bases, and the junction held 8 bases outside the gene matches. From germline, CDR1 is LGHNA and CDR2 YNFKEQ. For the CDR3, the DNA is TGTGCCAGCAGCGGGACAGGGAATGCTTTCTATGGCTACACCTTC. Its protein product is CASSGTGNAFYGYTF.

This chain uses TRBV28 with TRBJ2-7, with D possibly TRBD2 on 7 matching bases. Germline CDR1 reads MDHEN; CDR2 reads SYDVKM. V was trimmed by 5 bases and J by 0 bases, leaving 17 bases between them. The CDR3 is made up of 16 amino acids. Here the CDR3 DNA reads TGTGCCAGCAGTACCTACAGGGAGGGCAGCTCCTACGAGCAGTACGTC. Translation gives CASSTYREGSSYEQYV.

V usage is TRBV6-1 and J usage is TRBJ2-7; D is unresolved. Germline V lookup: CDR1 MNHNS, CDR2 SASEGT. CDR3 length: 13 residues. The CDR3 region is CASSEFGAYEQYV. CDR3 coding DNA: TGTGCCAGTAGTGAGTTTGGGGCCTACGAGCAGTACGTC.

The chain uses TRBV5-7 and TRBJ2-7, with D possibly matching TRBD2 (6 bases). TRBV5-7 is filed as an ORF, its function uncertain. The CDR3 totals 15 residues. Trimming cost V 1 base and J 0 bases, with 11 bases left between them. The CDR3 is CASSLSRGSSYEQYV. The CDR3 nucleotides are TGTGCCAGCAGCTTGTCACGGGGGAGCTCCTACGAGCAGTACGTC.

The CDR3 DNA sequence: TGTGCCAGCAGCGTCGTATCTGGACAGGGGATTGGCTACACCTTC. This encodes CASSVVSGQGIGYTF. V usage is TRBV9 and J usage is TRBJ1-2; 9 bases are a match to TRBD1. The CDR3 has 15 residues. Germline V gene sequence: CDR1 SGDLS, CDR2 YYNGEE. Trimming took 2 bases from V and 7 from J; bases not matched to a gene: 9.

V is TRBV2 and J is TRBJ1-2; D is perhaps TRBD1 (5 bases). CDR1 and CDR2 (germline): SNHLY, FYNNEI. V gave up 7 bases and J gave up 1 base, with 13 bases separating them. The CDR3 length is 14 residues. The CDR3 is CASKSSQVNYGYTF. The CDR3 nucleotides are TGTGCCAGCAAGTCATCACAGGTTAACTATGGCTACACCTTC.

The chain uses TRBV27 and TRBJ1-2; 8 bases line up with TRBD1. Germline V CDR1 and CDR2: MNHEY, SMNVEV (reference sequence). The CDR3 runs to 15 residues. J gave up 4 bases and V 2 bases, and 6 bases lay outside the gene matches. The CDR3 DNA follows: TGTGCCAGCAGTTTAACCCGGACAGGGAGCTATGGCTACACCTTC. It yields the protein CASSLTRTGSYGYTF.

The rearrangement links TRBV4-2 to TRBJ1-2; maybe TRBD1 (6 bases). The ends were cut back, 2 bases at V and 8 bases at J, with 15 bases in the middle. This CDR3 region has 14 residues. CDR1 and CDR2 (germline): LGHNA, YNFKEQ. The DNA for the CDR3 is TGTGCCAGCAGCCAACTCGACAGGCGGGAGGGCTACACCTTC. Translated: CASSQLDRREGYTF.

The genes are TRBV5-5 and TRBJ2-7; 12 positions match TRBD2. Germline lookup yields CDR1 SGHKS and CDR2 YYEKEE (reference sequence). The CDR3 sequence is 15 residues long. With V trimmed by 4 bases and J by 3 bases, 5 bases remained unmatched. Here the CDR3 DNA reads TGTGCCAGCAGCCTACTAGCGGGGGGAAACTACGAGCAGTACGTC. Residues: CASSLLAGGNYEQYV.

The chain couples TRBV9 to TRBJ2-5; TRBD2 matches at 8 bases. CDR3 length: 13 residues. The V gene's germline CDR1 is SGDLS and CDR2 YYNGEE. V shed 4 bases and J 4 bases; nucleotides not matched to a gene: 3. CDR3 sequence reads: CASSPGRGETQYF. Here the CDR3 DNA reads TGTGCCAGCAGCCCCGGGAGGGGAGAGACCCAGTACTTC.

The chain recombines TRBV7-4 with TRBJ2-1, with 8 positions matching TRBD1. The V gene's germline CDR1 is SGHVT and CDR2 SQSDAQ. The CDR3 length is 16 residues. J was trimmed by 3 bases and V by 1 base; bases with no gene match: 5. The CDR3 reads CASSLVGQEIYNEQFF. The DNA of the CDR3 is TGTGCCAGCAGCTTAGTGGGACAGGAGATCTACAATGAGCAGTTCTTC.

The rearrangement uses TRBV2 and TRBJ2-4; 9 nucleotides line up with TRBD2. The CDR3 consists of 16 residues. CDR1 SNHLY and CDR2 FYNNEI come from the germline V gene. V shed 1 base and J 0 bases; nucleotides not matched to a gene: 1. CDR3 coding DNA: TGTGCCAGCAGTGAAGTAGCGGGAGTAGCCAAAAACATTCAGTACTTC. Amino acids: CASSEVAGVAKNIQYF.

The CDR3 region is CASRSDSGVLSTGELFF. CDR3 nucleotide sequence: TGTGCCAGCAGATCGGATTCAGGGGTGCTTAGCACCGGGGAGCTGTTTTTT. V is TRBV7-9 and J is TRBJ2-2; TRBD1 is a possible D gene (6 bases). From germline, CDR1 is SEHNR and CDR2 FQNEAQ (reference sequence). Trimming left V 6 bases short and J 4 bases short, with 21 bases between. This CDR3 region has 17 residues.

The chain links TRBV7-9 to TRBJ2-7; the match to TRBD2 covers 10 bases. CDR3 size: 15 residues. The germline V gene has CDR1 SEHNR and CDR2 FQNEAQ (reference sequence). V trimming: 5 bases; J trimming: 4 bases; junction bases outside the gene matches: 8. CDR3 DNA sequence: TGTGCCAGCAGCCCCCGACTAGCGGGTTTGTACGAGCAGTACTTC. It specifies CASSPRLAGLYEQYF.

The rearrangement uses TRBV6-5 and TRBJ1-6, with TRBD1 matching over 7 bases. Germline CDR1 is MNHEY and CDR2 is SVGAGI. There are 15 residues in the CDR3. V gave up 8 bases and J gave up 7 bases; unmatched junction bases: 11. The CDR3 loop is CASYFDRVGNSPLHF. Written as DNA, the CDR3 is TGTGCCAGCTATTTTGACAGGGTAGGAAATTCACCCCTCCACTTT.

The gene calls are TRBV21-1 and TRBJ2-1; the DNA was not used to check the table's D call, TRBD1. TRBV21-1 is reported as a pseudogene. The CDR3 covers 17 residues. CDR3 nucleotides: TGTGCCAGCAGCGTACACAGGGCGACGAGCTCCTACAATGAGCAGTTCTTC. Translating gives CASSVHRATSSYNEQFF.

This chain links TRBV19 with TRBJ2-1, with a weak D call TRBD1 (5 bases). The CDR3 is made up of 13 amino acids. CDR1 and CDR2 (germline): LNHDA, SQIVND (reference sequence). Trimming stripped 5 bases from V and 4 bases from J, with 9 bases between. The CDR3: CASSPTAYNEQFF. CDR3 bases: TGTGCCAGTAGTCCGACAGCTTACAATGAGCAGTTCTTC.

This CDR3 is CSVLGGTEAFF. CDR3 coding DNA: TGCAGCGTCCTGGGGGGGACTGAAGCTTTCTTT. This chain links TRBV29-1 with TRBJ1-1; perhaps TRBD1 as D (5 bases). V was shortened by 6 bases and J by 5 bases, with 10 bases between the two germline ends. The length of the CDR3 is 11 residues. CDR1 is SQVTM and CDR2 is ANQGSEA in the germline V gene.